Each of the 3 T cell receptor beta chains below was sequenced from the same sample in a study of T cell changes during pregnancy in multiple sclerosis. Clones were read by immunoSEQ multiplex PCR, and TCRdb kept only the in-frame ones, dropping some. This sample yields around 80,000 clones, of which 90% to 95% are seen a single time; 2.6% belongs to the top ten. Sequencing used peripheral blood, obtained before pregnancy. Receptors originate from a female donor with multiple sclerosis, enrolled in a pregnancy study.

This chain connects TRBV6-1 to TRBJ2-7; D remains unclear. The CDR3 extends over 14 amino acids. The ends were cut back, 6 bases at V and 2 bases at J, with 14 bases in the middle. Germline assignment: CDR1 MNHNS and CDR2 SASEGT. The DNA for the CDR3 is TGTGCCAGCAGCTTTCGAGGTGGCGCCTACGAGCAGTACTTC. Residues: CASSFRGGAYEQYF.

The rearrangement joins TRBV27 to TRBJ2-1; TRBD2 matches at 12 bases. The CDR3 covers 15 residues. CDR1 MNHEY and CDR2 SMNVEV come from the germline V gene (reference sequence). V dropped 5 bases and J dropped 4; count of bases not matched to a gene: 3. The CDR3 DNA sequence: TGTGCCAGCAGTGGACTAGCGGGAAGATACAATGAGCAGTTCTTC. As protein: CASSGLAGRYNEQFF.

CDR3 loop: CASSPAGTGATQQYF. The CDR3 DNA follows: TGTGCCAGCAGCCCCGCCGGGACAGGGGCAACTCAGCAGTACTTC. The V gene is TRBV28, the J gene TRBJ2-7; 10 bases align to TRBD1. Trimming at V came to 6 bases and at J to 8 bases, leaving 13 bases not matched to a gene. The CDR3 totals 15 residues. CDR1 is MDHEN, CDR2 SYDVKM, per germline.